These 8 T cell receptor beta chains came from one sample sequenced in a study of blood T cell repertoires in COVID-19 (dated by TCRdb to 2020 to 2021). The protocol used for the library was the immunoSEQ multiplex PCR assay. TCRdb mirrors the immuneACCESS table, restricted to in-frame sequences. Some clones are absent from its copies; in checked studies, under half trace to an unresolved V gene, and the reason for the others is unknown. This sample holds some 170,000 clones; about four fifths were observed only once. The ten largest clonotypes hold 9.5% to 11% of the sample. Sequencing was performed on peripheral blood. These receptors originate from a man aged 55 to 70 with active or convalescent COVID-19.

The chain recombines TRBV5-5 with TRBJ2-7; 9 bases are a match to TRBD2. The CDR3 spans 19 residues. Germline V gives CDR1 SGHKS, CDR2 YYEKEE (reference sequence). The J segment lost 3 bases and the V segment lost 5 bases, leaving 21 bases of the junction unmatched. Written as DNA, the CDR3 is TGTGCCAGCAGTCCATTTCAGACTAGCGGTTATAGGGATCTCTACGAGCAGTACTTC. Translating gives CASSPFQTSGYRDLYEQYF. Based on the CDR3 plus reference TRBV5-5 and TRBJ2-7, the full variable domain is DAGVTQSPTHLIKTRGQQVTLRCSPISGHKSVSWYQQVLGQGPQFIFQYYEKEERGRGNFPDRFSARQFPNYSSELNVNALLLGDSALYLCASSPFQTSGYRDLYEQYFGPGTRLTVT.

This clone was observed once. The V gene is TRBV3-1 (or the pseudogene TRBV3-2), the J gene TRBJ1-2, with a possible D match to TRBD1 (6 bases). Per germline, CDR1 LGHDT and CDR2 YNNKEL (reference sequence). Trimming took 0 bases from V and 8 from J, leaving 16 bases between them. The CDR3 length is 15 residues. For the CDR3, the DNA is TGTGCCAGCAGCCAAGACACAAACAGGGTTGGCGGCTACACCTTC. Translation: CASSQDTNRVGGYTF.

The sample holds one count of this clone. This chain uses TRBV28 with TRBJ1-5; 7 positions agree with TRBD1. This CDR3 is 15 amino acids long. V trimming: 3 bases; J trimming: 7 bases; junction bases outside the gene matches: 9. The germline V gene encodes CDR1 MDHEN and CDR2 SYDVKM. The CDR3 DNA reads as TGTGCCAGCAGTTTCCCCCAGGGGGGTCGGCAGCCCCAGCATTTT. It specifies CASSFPQGGRQPQHF.

The chain links TRBV6-1 to TRBJ1-1; 8 bases map to TRBD1. The CDR3 has 18 amino acids. V shed 4 bases and J 0 bases; nucleotides not matched to a gene: 13. The V gene's germline CDR1 is MNHNS and CDR2 SASEGT. The CDR3 coding sequence is TGTGCCAGCAGTGGAACCACAGGGGGTCTTGGGGTGAACACTGAAGCTTTCTTT. Amino acids: CASSGTTGGLGVNTEAFF.

CDR3 region: CASSIDPQDRGNTEAFF. CDR3 in DNA: TGTGCCAGTAGTATAGATCCCCAGGACAGGGGGAACACTGAAGCTTTCTTT. V gene TRBV19 combines with J gene TRBJ1-1; 9 bases map to TRBD1. This CDR3 has 17 residues. J lost 1 base, V lost 0 bases, and 6 bases had no gene match. In germline, CDR1 is LNHDA, CDR2 SQIVND (reference sequence).

The chain recombines TRBV3-1 (or the pseudogene TRBV3-2) with TRBJ1-1; D is unresolved. In germline, CDR1 is LGHDT, CDR2 YNNKEL (reference sequence). The CDR3 loop spans 14 amino acids. Trimming left V 6 bases short and J 1 base short, with 12 bases between. CDR3 DNA sequence: TGTGCCAGCAGACCCGGCGGCGGGAACACTGAAGCTTTCTTT. Amino acid sequence: CASRPGGGNTEAFF.

V is TRBV6-1 and J is TRBJ2-1; weak D call: TRBD1 (6 bases). Germline V gives CDR1 MNHNS, CDR2 SASEGT. This CDR3 is built from 15 residues. Trimming shortened V by 3 bases and J by 1 base, and 10 bases separated the two germline ends. The CDR3 bases are TGTGCCAGCAGTGAGTTCAGGGGATCCTACAATGAGCAGTTCTTC. Amino acids: CASSEFRGSYNEQFF.

This chain connects TRBV5-1 to TRBJ1-4; TRBD1 is a possible D gene (6 bases). Germline V CDR1 and CDR2: SGHRS, YFSETQ. The germline V and J ends were trimmed by 4 bases and 5 bases, with 15 bases remaining between them. The length of the CDR3 is 15 residues. The CDR3 reads CASSPQGGVNEKLFF. For the CDR3, the DNA is TGCGCCAGCAGCCCACAAGGGGGTGTAAATGAAAAACTGTTTTTT.